This T cell receptor (beta chain) is from a study of blood T cell repertoires in COVID-19. As for the study in general: PBMCs, B-cell-depleted T cells, or T cells were the source of the cDNA or gDNA that made up the material.

V lost 5 bases and J lost 5, with 10 bases in between. Looked up from germline, CDR1 is SGHNT and CDR2 is YYREEE (reference sequence). This CDR3 region has 12 residues. How the authors handled the data: For nucleated cells, counts were estimated from reference gene primer amplification. Profiled with immunoSEQ multiplex PCR; TCRdb holds only in-frame clones, not every one. V and J calls and clone size are given by that table; D and trimming were obtained from the DNA. The table has some 200,000 clones, about 88% seen once. This receptor was obtained from a man aged 35 to 55 with active or convalescent COVID-19. The sequencing input was peripheral blood. The chain is built from TRBV5-4 and TRBJ2-5; no clear D. CDR3 region: CASSHDGETQYF. The CDR3 nucleotides read TGTGCCAGCAGTCACGACGGGGAGACCCAGTACTTC.